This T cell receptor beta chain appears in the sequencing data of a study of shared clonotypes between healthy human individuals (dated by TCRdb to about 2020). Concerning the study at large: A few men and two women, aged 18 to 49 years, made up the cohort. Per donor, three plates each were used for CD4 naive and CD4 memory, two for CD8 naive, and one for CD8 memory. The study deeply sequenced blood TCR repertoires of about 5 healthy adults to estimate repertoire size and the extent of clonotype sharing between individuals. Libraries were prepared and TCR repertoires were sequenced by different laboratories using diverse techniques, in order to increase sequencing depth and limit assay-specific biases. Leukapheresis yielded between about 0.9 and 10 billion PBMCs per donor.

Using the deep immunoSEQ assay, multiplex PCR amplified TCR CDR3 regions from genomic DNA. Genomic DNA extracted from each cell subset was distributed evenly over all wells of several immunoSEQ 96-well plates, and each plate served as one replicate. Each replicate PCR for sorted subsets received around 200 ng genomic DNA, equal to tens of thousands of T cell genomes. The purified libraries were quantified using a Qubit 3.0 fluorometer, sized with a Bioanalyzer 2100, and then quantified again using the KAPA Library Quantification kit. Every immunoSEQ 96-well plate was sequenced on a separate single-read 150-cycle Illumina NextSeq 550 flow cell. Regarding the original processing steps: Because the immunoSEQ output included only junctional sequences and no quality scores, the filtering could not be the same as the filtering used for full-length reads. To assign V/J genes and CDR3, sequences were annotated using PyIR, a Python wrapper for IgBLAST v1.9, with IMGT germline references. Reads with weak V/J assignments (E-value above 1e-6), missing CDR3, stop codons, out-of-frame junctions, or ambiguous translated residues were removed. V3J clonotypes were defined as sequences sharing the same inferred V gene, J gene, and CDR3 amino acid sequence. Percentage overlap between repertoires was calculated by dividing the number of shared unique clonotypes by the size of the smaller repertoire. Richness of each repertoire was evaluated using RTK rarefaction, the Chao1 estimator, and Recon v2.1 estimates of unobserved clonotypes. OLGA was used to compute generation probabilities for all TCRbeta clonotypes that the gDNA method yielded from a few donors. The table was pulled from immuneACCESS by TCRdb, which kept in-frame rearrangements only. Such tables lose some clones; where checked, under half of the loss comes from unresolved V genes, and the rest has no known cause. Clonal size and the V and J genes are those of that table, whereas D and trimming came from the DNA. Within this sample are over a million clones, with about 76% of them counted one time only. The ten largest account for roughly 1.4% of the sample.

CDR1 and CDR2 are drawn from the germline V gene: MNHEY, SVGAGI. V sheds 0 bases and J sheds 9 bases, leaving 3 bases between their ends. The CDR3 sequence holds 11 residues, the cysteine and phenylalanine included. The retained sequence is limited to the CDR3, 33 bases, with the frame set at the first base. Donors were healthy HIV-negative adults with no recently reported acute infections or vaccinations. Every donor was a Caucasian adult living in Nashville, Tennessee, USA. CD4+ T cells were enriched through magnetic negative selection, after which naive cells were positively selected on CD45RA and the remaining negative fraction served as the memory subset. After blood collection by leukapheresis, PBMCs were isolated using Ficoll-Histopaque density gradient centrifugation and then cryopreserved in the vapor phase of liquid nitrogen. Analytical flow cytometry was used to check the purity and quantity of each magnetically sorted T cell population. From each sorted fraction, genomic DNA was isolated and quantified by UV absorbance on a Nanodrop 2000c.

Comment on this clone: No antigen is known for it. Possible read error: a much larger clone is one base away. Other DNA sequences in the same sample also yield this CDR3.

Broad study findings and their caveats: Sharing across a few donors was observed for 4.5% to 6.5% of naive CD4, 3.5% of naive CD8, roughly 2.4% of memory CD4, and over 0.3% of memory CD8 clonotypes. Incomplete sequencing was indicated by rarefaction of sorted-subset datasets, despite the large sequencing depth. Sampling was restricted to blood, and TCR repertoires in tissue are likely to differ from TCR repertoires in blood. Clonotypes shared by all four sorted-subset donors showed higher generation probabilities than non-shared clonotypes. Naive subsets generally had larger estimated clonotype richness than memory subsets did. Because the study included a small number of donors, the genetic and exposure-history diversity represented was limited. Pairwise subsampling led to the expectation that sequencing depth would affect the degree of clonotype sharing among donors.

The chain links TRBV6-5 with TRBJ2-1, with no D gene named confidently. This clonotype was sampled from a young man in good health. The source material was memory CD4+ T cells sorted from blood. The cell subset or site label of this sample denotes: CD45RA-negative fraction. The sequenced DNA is TGTGCCAGCAGTTACTCGGGTGAGCAGTTCTTC. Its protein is CASSYSGEQFF.